These 6 T cell receptor beta chains were all obtained from the same sample, sequenced in a study of PD-1 blockade in classical Hodgkin lymphoma. The sample's time point: cycle 4 day 1 (C4D1), after less than seven weeks of nivolumab. Every one of the patients relapsed after autologous stem cell transplantation (brentuximab vedotin exposure was variable). Sequencing was performed with immunoSEQ multiplex PCR; in TCRdb, only in-frame clones are kept and a portion is missing. This repertoire shows thousands of clones, approximately 86% found once; its top ten account for about 43%. Specimen: peripheral blood mononuclear cells (PBMCs), collected before the fourth cycle of nivolumab. These receptors all stem from a human donor with classical Hodgkin lymphoma.

The rearrangement links TRBV19 to TRBJ1-6; TRBD1 is a possible D gene (6 bases). V shed 5 bases and J shed 0 bases, with 11 bases lying between them. Looked up from germline, CDR1 is LNHDA and CDR2 is SQIVND (reference sequence). This CDR3 contains 16 residues. The CDR3, as DNA: TGTGCCAGTAGTCCCGAGGGGGTCTCCTATAATTCACCCCTCCACTTT. The encoded protein is CASSPEGVSYNSPLHF.

J is TRBJ1-6 and V is TRBV7-3, with TRBD1 identical over 7 bases. Unmatched junction bases numbered 10, after V lost 5 bases and J lost 9 bases. The CDR3 length is 15 residues. Looked up from germline, CDR1 is SGHTA and CDR2 is FQGTGA. The CDR3 sequence is CASSPQGGMGSPLHF. In nucleotides, the CDR3 is TGTGCCAGCAGCCCCCAGGGGGGGATGGGTTCACCCCTCCACTTT.

The chain combines TRBV2 with TRBJ1-2; weak D call: TRBD1 (5 bases). The CDR3 has 13 amino acids. Per the germline V gene, CDR1 is SNHLY and CDR2 is FYNNEI. Trimming took off 6 bases at V and 4 bases at J, with 12 bases between the two ends. The CDR3 spells CASRWTPSYGYTF. DNA for the CDR3: TGTGCCAGCAGATGGACACCTAGCTATGGCTACACCTTC.

This clone appeared a few times. V is TRBV6-1 and J is TRBJ1-3, with D possibly TRBD1 on 6 matching bases. Germline V CDR1 and CDR2: MNHNS, SASEGT. This CDR3 has 14 amino acids. The germline V and J ends were trimmed by 4 bases and 5 bases, with 12 bases remaining between them. CDR3 in DNA: TGTGCCAGCAGTGCCGACTGGGGGCGAAACACCATATATTTT. Translation: CASSADWGRNTIYF.

The chain carries TRBV7-7 and TRBJ2-2; possible D gene TRBD1, 5 bases. The CDR3 loop spans 14 amino acids. Trimming pared 6 bases from V and 4 bases from J, leaving 12 bases between. Germline V gene sequence: CDR1 SSHAT, CDR2 FNYEAQ (reference sequence). As DNA, the CDR3 is TGTGCCAGCAGTCCCCAGGGATCCACCGGGGAGCTGTTTTTT. Its translation: CASSPQGSTGELFF.

This chain joins TRBV10-3 and TRBJ2-7; D is undetermined. V was trimmed by 2 bases and J by 3 bases, leaving 11 bases between them. Germline CDR1 reads ENHRY; CDR2 reads SYGVKD. The CDR3 length is 14 residues. The chain's CDR3 is CAISEILNLYEQYV. For the CDR3, the DNA is TGTGCCATCAGTGAGATTTTAAACCTCTACGAGCAGTACGTC.